This T cell receptor beta chain was observed in a study of blood T cell repertoires in COVID-19. Study information: The United States, Italy and Spain provided the acute and convalescent COVID-19 samples. T cells, B-cell-depleted T cells, or PBMCs supplied cDNA or gDNA.

The CDR3 covers 15 residues. Germline loops: CDR1 SGHAT, CDR2 FQNNGV. With 3 bases removed from V and 8 bases from J, the gap between germline ends came to 16 bases. Authors' analysis steps: Estimates of nucleated cell counts were drawn from the amplification of reference gene primers. Assay used: immunoSEQ multiplex PCR; TCRdb lists only in-frame clones, some missing. The D gene and trimming were derived from the DNA, and the V and J assignments and clone size from that table. The sample has under 200,000 clones, 60% to 85% seen once. The receptor's source is a man in his 70s with acute or convalescent COVID-19. What was sequenced was peripheral blood. The chain combines TRBV11-2 with TRBJ1-4, with D possibly being TRBD1 (6 bases). CDR3 amino acids: CASSFQTGYREKLFF. The CDR3 bases are TGTGCCAGCAGCTTTCAAACAGGGTATCGGGAAAAACTGTTTTTT.